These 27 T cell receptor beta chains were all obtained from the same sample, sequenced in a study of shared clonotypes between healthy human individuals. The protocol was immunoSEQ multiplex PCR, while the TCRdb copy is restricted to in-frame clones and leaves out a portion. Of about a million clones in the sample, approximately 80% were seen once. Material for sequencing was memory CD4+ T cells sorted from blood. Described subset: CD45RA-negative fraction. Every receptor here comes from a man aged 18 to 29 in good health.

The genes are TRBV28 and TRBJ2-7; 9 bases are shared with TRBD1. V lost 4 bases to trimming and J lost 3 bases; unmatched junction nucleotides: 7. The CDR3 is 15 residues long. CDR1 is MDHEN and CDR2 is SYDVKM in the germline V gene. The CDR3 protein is CASSSFTTGGYEQYF. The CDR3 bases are TGTGCCAGCAGTTCCTTTACGACAGGGGGCTACGAGCAGTACTTC.

CDR3 sequence (DNA): TGTGCCAGCAGCTTGGGTTGGTCTAGCGGGAGCAATGAGCAGTTCTTC. Its translation: CASSLGWSSGSNEQFF. The rearrangement uses TRBV5-4 and TRBJ2-1; 10 bases are shared with TRBD2. CDR3 length: 16 amino acids. After removal of 0 bases from V and 6 bases from J, the junction contained 6 bases not matched to a gene. Germline values: CDR1 SGHNT, CDR2 YYREEE (reference sequence). The entire variable domain, with the rest obtained from reference TRBV5-4 and TRBJ2-1, is as follows: ETGVTQSPTHLIKTRGQQVTLRCSSQSGHNTVSWYQQALGQGPQFIFQYYREEENGRGNFPPRFSGLQFPNYSSELNVNALELDDSALYLCASSLGWSSGSNEQFFGPGTRLTVL.

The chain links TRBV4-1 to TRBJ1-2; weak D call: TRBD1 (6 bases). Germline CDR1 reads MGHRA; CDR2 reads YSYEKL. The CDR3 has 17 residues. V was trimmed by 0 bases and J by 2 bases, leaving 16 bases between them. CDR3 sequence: CASSQESYRAQNYGYTF. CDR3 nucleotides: TGCGCCAGCAGCCAAGAGTCTTACAGGGCCCAAAACTATGGCTACACCTTC.

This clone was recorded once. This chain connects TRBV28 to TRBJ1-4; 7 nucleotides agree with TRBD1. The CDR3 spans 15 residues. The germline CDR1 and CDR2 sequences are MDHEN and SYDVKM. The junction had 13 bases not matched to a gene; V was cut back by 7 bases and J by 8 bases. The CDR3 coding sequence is TGTGCCAGCATCCAGGGGGGCGGAGTTAGGGAAAAACTGTTTTTT. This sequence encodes CASIQGGGVREKLFF.

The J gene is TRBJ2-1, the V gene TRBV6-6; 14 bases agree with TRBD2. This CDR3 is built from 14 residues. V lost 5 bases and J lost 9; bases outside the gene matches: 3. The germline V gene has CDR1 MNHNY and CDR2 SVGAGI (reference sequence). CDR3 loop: CASSPGTSGGEQFF. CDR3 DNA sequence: TGTGCCAGCAGTCCAGGGACTAGCGGGGGTGAGCAGTTCTTC.

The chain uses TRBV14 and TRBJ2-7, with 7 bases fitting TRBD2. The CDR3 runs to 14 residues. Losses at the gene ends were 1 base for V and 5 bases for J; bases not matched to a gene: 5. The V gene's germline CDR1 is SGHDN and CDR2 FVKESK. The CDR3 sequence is CASSQAGLINEQYF. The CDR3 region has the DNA TGTGCCAGCAGCCAAGCGGGACTAATAAACGAGCAGTACTTC.

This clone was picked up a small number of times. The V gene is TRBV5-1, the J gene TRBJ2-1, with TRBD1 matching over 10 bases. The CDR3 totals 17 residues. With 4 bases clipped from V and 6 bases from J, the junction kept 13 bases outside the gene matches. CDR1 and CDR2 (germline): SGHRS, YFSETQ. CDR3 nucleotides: TGCGCCAGCAGCCCAGACAGGGGGCGATACACATTCAATGAGCAGTTCTTC. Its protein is CASSPDRGRYTFNEQFF.

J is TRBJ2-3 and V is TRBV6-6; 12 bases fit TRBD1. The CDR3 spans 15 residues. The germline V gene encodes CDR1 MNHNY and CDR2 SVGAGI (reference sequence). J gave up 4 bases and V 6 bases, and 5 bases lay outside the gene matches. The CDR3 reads CASRTGQGAPDTQYF. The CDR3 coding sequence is TGTGCCAGCAGGACGGGACAGGGGGCGCCAGATACGCAGTATTTT.

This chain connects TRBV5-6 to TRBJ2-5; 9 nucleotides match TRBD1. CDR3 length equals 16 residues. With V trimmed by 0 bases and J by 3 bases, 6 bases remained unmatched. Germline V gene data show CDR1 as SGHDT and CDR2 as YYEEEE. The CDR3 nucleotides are TGTGCCAGCAGCTTGGTCGGACAGGGGATAGAAGAGACCCAGTACTTC. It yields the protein CASSLVGQGIEETQYF.

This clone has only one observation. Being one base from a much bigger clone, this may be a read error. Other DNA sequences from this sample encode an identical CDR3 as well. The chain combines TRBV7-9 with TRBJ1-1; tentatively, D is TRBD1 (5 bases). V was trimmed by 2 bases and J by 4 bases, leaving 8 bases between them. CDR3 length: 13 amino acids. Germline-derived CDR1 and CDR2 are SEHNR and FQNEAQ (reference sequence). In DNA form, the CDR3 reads TGTGCCAGCAGCTTACAGGGCGGCACTGAAGCTTTCTTT. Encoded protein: CASSLQGGTEAFF.

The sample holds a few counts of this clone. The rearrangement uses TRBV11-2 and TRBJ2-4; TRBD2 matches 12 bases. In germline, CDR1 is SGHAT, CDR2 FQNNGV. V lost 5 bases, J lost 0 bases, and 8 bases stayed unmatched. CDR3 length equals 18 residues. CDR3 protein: CASSPRTSGNLAKNIQYF. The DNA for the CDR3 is TGTGCCAGCAGCCCGAGGACTAGCGGGAATCTAGCCAAAAACATTCAGTACTTC.

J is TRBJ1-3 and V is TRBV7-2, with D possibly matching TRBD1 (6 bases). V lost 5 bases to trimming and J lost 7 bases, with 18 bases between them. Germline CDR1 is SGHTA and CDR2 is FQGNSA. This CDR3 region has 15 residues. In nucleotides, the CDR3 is TGTGCCAGCAGCCCGCAACGGACAGAGCTTAACACCATATATTTT. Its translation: CASSPQRTELNTIYF.

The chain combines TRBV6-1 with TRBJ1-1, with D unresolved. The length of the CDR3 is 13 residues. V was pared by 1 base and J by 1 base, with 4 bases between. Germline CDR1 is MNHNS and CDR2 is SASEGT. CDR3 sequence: CASSEVTNTEAFF. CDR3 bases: TGTGCCAGCAGTGAAGTAACGAACACTGAAGCTTTCTTT.

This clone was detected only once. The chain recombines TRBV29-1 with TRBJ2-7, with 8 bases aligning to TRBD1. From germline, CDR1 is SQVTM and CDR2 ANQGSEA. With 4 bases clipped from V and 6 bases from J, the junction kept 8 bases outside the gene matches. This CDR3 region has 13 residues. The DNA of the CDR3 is TGCAGCGTTGTGGCAGGGGGCTTTTCCGAGCAGTACTTC. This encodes CSVVAGGFSEQYF.

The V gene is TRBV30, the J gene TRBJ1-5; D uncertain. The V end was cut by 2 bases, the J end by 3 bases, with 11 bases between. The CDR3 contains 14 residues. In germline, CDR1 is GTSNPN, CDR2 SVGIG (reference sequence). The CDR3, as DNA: TGTGCCTGGAGTTACGGGTCCATCAATCAGCCCCAGCATTTT. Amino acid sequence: CAWSYGSINQPQHF.

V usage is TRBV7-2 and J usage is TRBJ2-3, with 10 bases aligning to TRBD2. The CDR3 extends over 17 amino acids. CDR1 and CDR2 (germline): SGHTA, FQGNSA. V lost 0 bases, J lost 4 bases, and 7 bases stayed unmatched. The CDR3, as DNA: TGTGCCAGCAGCTTAGCCTCCACTAGCGGGATAGCAGATACGCAGTATTTT. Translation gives CASSLASTSGIADTQYF.

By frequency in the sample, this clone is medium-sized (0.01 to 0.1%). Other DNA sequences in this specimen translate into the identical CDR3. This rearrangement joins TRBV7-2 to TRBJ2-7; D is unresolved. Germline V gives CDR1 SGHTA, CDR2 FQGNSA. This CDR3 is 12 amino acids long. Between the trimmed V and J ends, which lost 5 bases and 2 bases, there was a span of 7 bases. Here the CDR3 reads CASSLTTYEQYF. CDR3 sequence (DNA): TGTGCCAGCAGCCTCACGACCTACGAGCAGTACTTC.

CDR3 bases: TGCGCCAGCAGCCAAGCAGGGGCTAATTCACCCCTCCACTTT. It is translated as CASSQAGANSPLHF. The chain is built from TRBV4-1 and TRBJ1-6; D might be TRBD1 (6 bases). The CDR3 is 14 amino acids. Deletions cut 1 base from V and 6 bases from J, with 7 bases between. The germline V gene encodes CDR1 MGHRA and CDR2 YSYEKL.

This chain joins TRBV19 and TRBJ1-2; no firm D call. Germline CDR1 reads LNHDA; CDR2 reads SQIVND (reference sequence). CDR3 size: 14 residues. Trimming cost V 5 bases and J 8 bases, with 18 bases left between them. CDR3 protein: CASSAGAPSGGYTF. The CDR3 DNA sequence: TGTGCCAGTAGTGCGGGAGCTCCTAGCGGCGGCTACACCTTC.

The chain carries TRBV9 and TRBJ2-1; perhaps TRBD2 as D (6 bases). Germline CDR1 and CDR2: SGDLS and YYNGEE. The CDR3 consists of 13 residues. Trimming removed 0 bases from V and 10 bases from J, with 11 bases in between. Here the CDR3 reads CASSVGGLPEQFF. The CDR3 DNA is TGTGCCAGCAGCGTAGGAGGACTACCCGAGCAGTTCTTC.

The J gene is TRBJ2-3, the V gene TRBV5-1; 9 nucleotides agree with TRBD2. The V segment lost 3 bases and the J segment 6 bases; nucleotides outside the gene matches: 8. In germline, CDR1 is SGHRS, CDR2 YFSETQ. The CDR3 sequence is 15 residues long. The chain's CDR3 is CASSYSSGGGDTQYF. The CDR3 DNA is TGCGCCAGCAGCTATAGTAGCGGGGGTGGGGATACGCAGTATTTT.

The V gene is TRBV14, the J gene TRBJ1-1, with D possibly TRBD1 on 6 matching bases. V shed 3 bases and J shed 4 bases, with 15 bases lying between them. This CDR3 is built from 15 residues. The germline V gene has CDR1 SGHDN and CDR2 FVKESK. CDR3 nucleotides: TGTGCCAGCAGCCAGATGACCACAGGGCCCACTGAAGCTTTCTTT. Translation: CASSQMTTGPTEAFF.

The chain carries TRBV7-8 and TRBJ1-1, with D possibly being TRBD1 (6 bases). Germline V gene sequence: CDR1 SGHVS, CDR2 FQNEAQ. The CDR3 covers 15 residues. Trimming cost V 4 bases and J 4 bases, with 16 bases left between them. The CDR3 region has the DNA TGTGCCAGCAGCTCGAAGGGGGTAGCGGGCACTGAAGCTTTCTTT. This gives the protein CASSSKGVAGTEAFF.

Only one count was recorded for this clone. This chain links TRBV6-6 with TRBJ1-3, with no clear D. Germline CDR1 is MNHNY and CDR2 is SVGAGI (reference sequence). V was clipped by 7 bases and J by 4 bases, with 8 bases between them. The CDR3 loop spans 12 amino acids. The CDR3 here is CASTQTGNTIYF. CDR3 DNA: TGTGCCAGCACCCAAACAGGAAACACCATATATTTT.

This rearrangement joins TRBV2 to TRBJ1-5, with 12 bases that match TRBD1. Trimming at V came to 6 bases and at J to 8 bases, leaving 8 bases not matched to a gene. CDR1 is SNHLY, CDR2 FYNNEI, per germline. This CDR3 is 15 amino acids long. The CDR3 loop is CASRTGTGGGEPQHF. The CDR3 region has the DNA TGTGCCAGCAGGACCGGGACAGGGGGCGGGGAGCCCCAGCATTTT.

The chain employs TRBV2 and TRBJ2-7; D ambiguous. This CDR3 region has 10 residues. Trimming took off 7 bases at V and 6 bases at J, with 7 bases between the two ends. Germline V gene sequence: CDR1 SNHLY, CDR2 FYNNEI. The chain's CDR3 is CASNRPEQYF. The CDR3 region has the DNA TGTGCCAGCAACCGCCCCGAGCAGTACTTC.

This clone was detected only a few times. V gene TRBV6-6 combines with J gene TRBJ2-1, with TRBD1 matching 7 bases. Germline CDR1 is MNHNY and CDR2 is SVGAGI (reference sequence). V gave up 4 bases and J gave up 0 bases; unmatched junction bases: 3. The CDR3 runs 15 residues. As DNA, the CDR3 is TGTGCCAGCAGTTTAAGACAGGGCTCCTACAATGAGCAGTTCTTC. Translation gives CASSLRQGSYNEQFF.